Listed below are T cell receptor beta chains from one sample, sequenced in a study of blood T cell repertoires in COVID-19. Generated by immunoSEQ multiplex PCR, the TCRdb table keeps only in-frame clones and is missing some. The sample has approximately 200,000 clones, 65% to 90% seen once; the top ten hold 3.5% to 4.5%. Sequencing input: peripheral blood. The receptor set was obtained from a man aged 50-59 years with acute or convalescent COVID-19. The CDR3 runs from the conserved cysteine through the conserved F or W. Fields, in order: D gene, J gene, V gene, CDR3 protein. D genes are given only for firm matches.

-,TRBJ1-1,TRBV5-1,CASSLVVGDTEAFF
-,TRBJ2-5,TRBV19,CASSPPGRGIGETQYF
-,TRBJ1-4,TRBV7-9,CASSYSGWGREKLFF
-,TRBJ1-2,TRBV6-1,CASSESLGPNYGYTF
-,TRBJ1-5,TRBV7-9,CASSPGYSNQPQHF
-,TRBJ2-6,TRBV18,CASSSSGANVLTF
-,TRBJ2-3,TRBV11-2,CASSLVADFRTQYF
-,TRBJ1-3,TRBV29-1,CSARGSGNTIYF
-,TRBJ2-2,TRBV27,CATRGSGGTNTGELFF
TRBD1,TRBJ2-4,TRBV7-2,CASSPDRVKNIQYF
-,TRBJ2-3,TRBV14,CASSQDRGIGTDTQYF
TRBD1,TRBJ1-2,TRBV5-1,CASSPGQGAFIPHYGYTF